This is a list of T cell receptor beta chains from one sample in a study of blood T cells in healthy people across ages. TCRdb recomputed calls from the 5' RACE reads with MiXCR, one row per CDR3 protein. Here the sample spans about 1.4 million distinct CDR3 sequences, approximately 59% being singletons. Sequencing was carried out using blood. These receptors came from a man between 18 and 29 years old in good health. Each CDR3 is given with its conserved first and last residue. Each record gives: clone size, J gene, D gene, V gene, CDR3 DNA, CDR3 protein. The D gene is left open where the match is weak. Not all rows give a size; the values are once, few, many and, for expanded clones, a class.

few	TRBJ2-7	TRBD1	TRBV29-1	TGCAGCGTTGAAGAAGTTGGAGGACAGGTCTACGAGCAGTACTTC	CSVEEVGGQVYEQYF
NA	TRBJ1-4	NA	TRBV7-9	TGTGCCAGCAGCAACCGGGCCCAAAATGAAAAACTGTTTTTT	CASSNRAQNEKLFF
few	TRBJ1-2	NA	TRBV29-1	TGCAGCGTCCTACCTCGGGAGGTCTCACCTGATGGCTACACCTTC	CSVLPREVSPDGYTF
NA	TRBJ1-2	NA	TRBV3-1	TGTGCCAGCAGCCAAGTGGGGGTTATTGGCTACACCTTC	CASSQVGVIGYTF
few	TRBJ1-1	TRBD1	TRBV10-3	TGTGCCATCAGGGACAGGGGGAACACTGAAGCTTTCTTT	CAIRDRGNTEAFF
NA	TRBJ1-1	NA	TRBV18	TGTGCCAGCTCACCCCGAGGGACCGCTTATAGAATCGATGAAGCTTTCTTT	CASSPRGTAYRIDEAFF
NA	TRBJ1-5	NA	TRBV4-1	TGCGCCAGCAGCCCTCCCGGGGTTAGCAATCAGCCCCAGCATTTT	CASSPPGVSNQPQHF
NA	TRBJ2-1	NA	TRBV27	TGTGCCAGCACTCTCTCCGGGGAAACGGGGTACAATGAGCAGTTCTTC	CASTLSGETGYNEQFF
few	TRBJ2-6	TRBD1	TRBV27	TGTGCCAGCAGTATACAGGGGGCGCCTGGGGCCAACGTCCTGACTTTC	CASSIQGAPGANVLTF
NA	TRBJ2-3	NA	TRBV9	TGTGCCAGCAGCGTAGAAACTAGCTCGCAAGATACGCAGTATTTT	CASSVETSSQDTQYF
NA	TRBJ2-1	TRBD2	TRBV19	TGTGCCAGTAGTATCAGACTAGCGGGGGGGATGGTGTACAATGAGCAGTTCTTC	CASSIRLAGGMVYNEQFF
NA	TRBJ2-1	NA	TRBV6-5	TGTGCCAGCGGCCCACCCAATGAGCAGTTCTTC	CASGPPNEQFF
NA	TRBJ2-1	NA	TRBV2	TGTGCCAGCAGTGTTGGGAAACGTTACAATGAGCAGTTCTTC	CASSVGKRYNEQFF
NA	TRBJ1-1	TRBD1	TRBV5-1	TGCGCCAGCAGCTTGCTCACAGGGGAAAACACTGAAGCTTTCTTT	CASSLLTGENTEAFF
NA	TRBJ2-3	NA	TRBV4-1	TGCGCCAGCAGCCAAGATTTGCAGATCAGTACGCAGTATTTT	CASSQDLQISTQYF
few	TRBJ2-2	NA	TRBV10-3	TGTGCCATCAGTGAGTCCGGCAGGGGAGCCGGGGAGCTGTTTTTT	CAISESGRGAGELFF
NA	TRBJ2-1	NA	TRBV20-1	TGCAGTGCTAGTTGGGTAGGGGACGATGAGCAGTTCTTC	CSASWVGDDEQFF
NA	TRBJ2-7	TRBD2	TRBV4-2	TGTGCCAGCAGCCAACGTCCGGGACTAGCGGGATACTACGAGCAGTACTTC	CASSQRPGLAGYYEQYF
NA	TRBJ1-5	NA	TRBV6-6	TGTGCCAGCAGTTCCATTCGGCAGGGTGATCAGCCCCAGCATTTT	CASSSIRQGDQPQHF